The rows below give T cell receptor beta chains drawn from one sample of a study of blood T cells in healthy people across ages. TCRdb processed the 5' RACE reads anew with MiXCR; each CDR3 protein has one entry. Among 1.5 million or so distinct CDR3 sequences listed, 42% were seen once. The sequencing sample was made of blood. These receptors all come from a woman between 18 and 29 years old in good health. CDR3s include the opening cysteine and the closing phenylalanine or tryptophan. A D gene is named only where the DNA matches it firmly. Where a row states a size, it is once, few, many or the class of an expanded clone; other rows omit it.

abundance | d_gene | j_gene | v_gene | CDR3nt | CDR3aa
few | TRBD2 | TRBJ2-5 | TRBV5-1 | TGCGCCAGCAGCTTGGCGCCTAGCGGGACGTATCAGGAGACCCAGTACTTC | CASSLAPSGTYQETQYF
- | TRBD2 | TRBJ2-1 | TRBV28 | TGTGCCAGCAGTTTGGGAGGTAGCGGGGGAATTGAGCAGTTCTTC | CASSLGGSGGIEQFF
few | - | TRBJ2-1 | TRBV11-2 | TGTGCCAGCAGCTTAGCGGGGGGCAATACTAATGAGCAGTTCTTC | CASSLAGGNTNEQFF
- | - | TRBJ2-2 | TRBV12-3/TRBV12-4 | TGTGCCAGCACACGGCGCAGCGACAGTCCCCTCCCCGGGGAGCTGTTTTTT | CASTRRSDSPLPGELFF
few | - | TRBJ2-3 | TRBV28 | TGTGCCAGCAGTCCTCTGACTAGTGGTCAGAGAGATACGCAGTATTTT | CASSPLTSGQRDTQYF
few | - | TRBJ2-1 | TRBV18 | TGTGCCAGCTCACGGTTCCTAGGGTTCGGCCCCTTAATCAATGAGCAGTTCTTC | CASSRFLGFGPLINEQFF
- | TRBD2 | TRBJ2-2 | TRBV4-1 | TGCGCCAGCAGCCGAGTAGCGGGGCAGAACACCGGGGAGCTGTTTTTT | CASSRVAGQNTGELFF
once | - | TRBJ1-1 | TRBV20-1 | TGCAGTGCCCTACGGGGTGCCTACACTGAAGCTTTCTTT | CSALRGAYTEAFF
few | - | TRBJ1-5 | TRBV4-1 | TGCGCCAGCAGCCACCTCGTGGGTCAGCCCCAGCATTTT | CASSHLVGQPQHF
few | TRBD1 | TRBJ2-7 | TRBV5-1 | TGCGCCAGCAGCTCTGGACAGGGGCTAACCTACGAGCAGTACTTC | CASSSGQGLTYEQYF
- | - | TRBJ2-7 | TRBV12-3/TRBV12-4 | TGTGCCAGCAGTGCCCACTCCTACGAGCAGTACTTC | CASSAHSYEQYF
- | TRBD1 | TRBJ1-4 | TRBV4-1 | TGCGCCAGCAGCCTACCGACAGGGGCAATTGAAAAACTGTTTTTT | CASSLPTGAIEKLFF
few | - | TRBJ2-1 | TRBV7-2 | TGTGCCAGCAGCCCTGTGGCCAGTATAAACAATGAGCAGTTCTTC | CASSPVASINNEQFF
- | TRBD1 | TRBJ1-1 | TRBV27 | TGTGCCAGCAGTGCCGCCGGGACAGGGCGAACTGAAGCTTTCTTT | CASSAAGTGRTEAFF
- | TRBD2 | TRBJ2-2 | TRBV2 | TGTGCCAGCAGGAAACTAGCGGGAGAACCCGGGGAGCTGTTTTTT | CASRKLAGEPGELFF
- | - | TRBJ1-2 | TRBV3-1 | TGTGCCAGCAGCCAGGGGCAGCACTATGGCTACACCTTC | CASSQGQHYGYTF
few | - | TRBJ2-7 | TRBV21-1 | TGTGCCAGCAGCTACAGCGGGGGGGATTACGAGCAGTACTTC | CASSYSGGDYEQYF
few | - | TRBJ1-1 | TRBV5-5 | TGTGCCAGCAGCTTGGTGTGGGAAAACACTGAAGCTTTCTTT | CASSLVWENTEAFF
- | - | TRBJ2-7 | TRBV5-1 | TGCGCCAGCAGCGGCGGGTCGACAGGTCCCAACGAGCAGTACTTC | CASSGGSTGPNEQYF
few | - | TRBJ2-2 | TRBV2 | TGTGCCAGCAACCCCCTTTATGGGGAAAACACCGGGGAGCTGTTTTTT | CASNPLYGENTGELFF
- | - | TRBJ2-3 | TRBV5-1 | TGCGCCAGCAGCTTACCAAGGATGGGGGGAACAGATACGCAGTATTTT | CASSLPRMGGTDTQYF
few | - | TRBJ2-5 | TRBV5-1 | TGCGCCAGCAGCTTTGTAGGGACTTCGCAAGAGACCCAGTACTTC | CASSFVGTSQETQYF
many | TRBD2 | TRBJ2-5 | TRBV7-2 | TGTGCCAGCAGTTCCGGACTAGCGGGTCAGGAGACCCAGTACTTC | CASSSGLAGQETQYF
- | - | TRBJ1-2 | TRBV6-5 | TGTGCCAGCAGACGACAGACTTATAACTATGGCTACACCTTC | CASRRQTYNYGYTF
few | TRBD1 | TRBJ1-2 | TRBV10-2 | TGCGCCAGCAGTGGTTCCAGGGGGCTGGGGTATGGCTACACCTTC | CASSGSRGLGYGYTF
- | TRBD2 | TRBJ2-5 | TRBV6-1 | TGTGCCAGCAGTGAACTATCGGGCGGGGGGATCAAAGAGACCCAGTACTTC | CASSELSGGGIKETQYF
- | - | TRBJ2-2 | TRBV29-1 | TGCAGCGGTTCCGAGACCGGGGAGCTGTTTTTT | CSGSETGELFF
- | - | TRBJ2-7 | TRBV6-1 | TGTGCCGGCAGCTCTACAACAACCAGCCGTCAAGGCTCCTACGAGCAGTACTTC | CAGSSTTTSRQGSYEQYF
- | - | TRBJ1-4 | TRBV4-2 | TGTGCCAGCAGCCCCCCGGCAGGGGAAAAACTGTTTTTT | CASSPPAGEKLFF
- | - | TRBJ2-3 | TRBV29-1 | TGCAGCGTTCCGGCGGCCTCTAGCACAGATACGCAGTATTTT | CSVPAASSTDTQYF
- | - | TRBJ1-1 | TRBV7-9 | TGTGCCAGCAGCTTATTGGGAGGGGATGCTTTCTTT | CASSLLGGDAFF
few | TRBD2 | TRBJ2-7 | TRBV5-1 | TGCGCCAGCAGGGCAACTAGCGGAAGCTCCTACGAGCAGTACTTC | CASRATSGSSYEQYF
many | TRBD2 | TRBJ2-5 | TRBV7-7 | TGTGCCAGCAGCCCGGGACTAGCTTCCGAGACCCAGTACTTC | CASSPGLASETQYF
- | - | TRBJ2-3 | TRBV7-6 | TGTGCCAGCTCCTGGACGGAGAATACAGATACGCAGTATTTT | CASSWTENTDTQYF
few | - | TRBJ2-1 | TRBV6-4 | TGTGCCAGCAGAGAGACTTACAATGAGCAGTTCTTC | CASRETYNEQFF
- | - | TRBJ1-1 | TRBV5-1 | TGCGCCAGCAGCTTGGGGGGGGCGAGTATCACTGAAGCTTTCTTT | CASSLGGASITEAFF
few | - | TRBJ2-5 | TRBV4-1 | TGCGCCAGCAGCTGGGGGCAGGGTGAAGAGACCCAGTACTTC | CASSWGQGEETQYF
- | - | TRBJ2-7 | TRBV20-1 | TGCAGTGCTAGAACCCAGACTCCCGGGGCCTACAATGAGCAGTACTTC | CSARTQTPGAYNEQYF
few | - | TRBJ2-3 | TRBV2 | TGTGCCAGCAGGGGATTCCACACGTCTTGGAAAACTAGCACAGATACGCAGTATTTT | CASRGFHTSWKTSTDTQYF
- | TRBD2 | TRBJ2-7 | TRBV7-9 | TGTGCCAGCAGCAGACTAGCATACTACGAGCAGTACTTC | CASSRLAYYEQYF
- | TRBD2 | TRBJ2-3 | TRBV5-1 | TGCGCCAGCAGCTTGGTAGCTCGACTAGCGGGAGGAGATACGCAGTATTTT | CASSLVARLAGGDTQYF
few | TRBD1 | TRBJ2-7 | TRBV2 | TGTGCCAGCAATGAGGGTCAGGGGGTCTACGAGCAGTACTTC | CASNEGQGVYEQYF
few | TRBD2 | TRBJ2-5 | TRBV28 | TGTGCCAGCAGACCTGGACTAGCGGAGACCCAGTACTTC | CASRPGLAETQYF
- | - | TRBJ2-1 | TRBV6-6 | TGTGCCAGCAGTTACCTTCGGGACGTCTCCTACAATGAGCAGTTCTTC | CASSYLRDVSYNEQFF
- | - | TRBJ1-1 | TRBV7-9 | TGTGCCAGCAGCGCACTACAATACATGAACACTGAAGCTTTCTTT | CASSALQYMNTEAFF
- | TRBD2 | TRBJ2-1 | TRBV27 | TGTGCCAGCAGTTTAAGCGGGGGGGCCTGGAATGAGCAGTTCTTC | CASSLSGGAWNEQFF
few | TRBD1 | TRBJ1-2 | TRBV3-1 | TGTGCCAGCAGCCAGTGGACAGGGGGCCTTGGCTACACCTTC | CASSQWTGGLGYTF
- | TRBD2 | TRBJ2-3 | TRBV5-1 | TGCGCCAGCAGCCCGCTGCCGGGAGGCGGGGATACGCAGTATTTT | CASSPLPGGGDTQYF
few | - | TRBJ2-7 | TRBV12-3/TRBV12-4 | TGTGCCAGCAGCCGTGGTAGTGGGATGTACGAGCAGTACTTC | CASSRGSGMYEQYF
few | - | TRBJ2-5 | TRBV7-2 | TGTGCCAGCAGCTTAGCGATGAGGGGAGGAGAGACCCAGTACTTC | CASSLAMRGGETQYF
- | TRBD2 | TRBJ2-7 | TRBV24-1 | TGTGCCACCAGTGCGGCTAGCGGGAACAATGAGCAGTACTTC | CATSAASGNNEQYF
- | - | TRBJ1-4 | TRBV5-1 | TGCGCCAGCAGCTGGGGGGCCGGCGGGACTAATGAAAAACTGTTTTTT | CASSWGAGGTNEKLFF
few | - | TRBJ1-1 | TRBV11-2 | TGTGCCAGCAGCGCAACGCTAGTCTCTGAAGCTTTCTTT | CASSATLVSEAFF
- | - | TRBJ2-7 | TRBV3-1 | TGTGCCAGCAGCCAAGCGGCTAGCCGTCCCTCCTACGAGCAGTACTTC | CASSQAASRPSYEQYF
- | TRBD1 | TRBJ2-1 | TRBV3-1 | TGTGCCAGCAGCAGAGGCGGGACAGGGGGCAATGAGCAGTTCTTC | CASSRGGTGGNEQFF
- | - | TRBJ1-2 | TRBV5-1 | TGCGCCAGCAGGCTTAGTTGGGACAACTACTATGGCTACACCTTC | CASRLSWDNYYGYTF
- | - | TRBJ2-3 | TRBV29-1 | TGCAGCGCCGGAGGGGGAGCCGACGATACGCAGTATTTT | CSAGGGADDTQYF
- | TRBD2 | TRBJ2-3 | TRBV7-9 | TGTGCCAGCAACTCCGGGAGGTCGTCTACAGATACGCAGTATTTT | CASNSGRSSTDTQYF
- | TRBD1 | TRBJ1-2 | TRBV29-1 | TGCAGCGTTGAAGAAAGGGCAGGGGGCTCGACTGGCTACACCTTC | CSVEERAGGSTGYTF